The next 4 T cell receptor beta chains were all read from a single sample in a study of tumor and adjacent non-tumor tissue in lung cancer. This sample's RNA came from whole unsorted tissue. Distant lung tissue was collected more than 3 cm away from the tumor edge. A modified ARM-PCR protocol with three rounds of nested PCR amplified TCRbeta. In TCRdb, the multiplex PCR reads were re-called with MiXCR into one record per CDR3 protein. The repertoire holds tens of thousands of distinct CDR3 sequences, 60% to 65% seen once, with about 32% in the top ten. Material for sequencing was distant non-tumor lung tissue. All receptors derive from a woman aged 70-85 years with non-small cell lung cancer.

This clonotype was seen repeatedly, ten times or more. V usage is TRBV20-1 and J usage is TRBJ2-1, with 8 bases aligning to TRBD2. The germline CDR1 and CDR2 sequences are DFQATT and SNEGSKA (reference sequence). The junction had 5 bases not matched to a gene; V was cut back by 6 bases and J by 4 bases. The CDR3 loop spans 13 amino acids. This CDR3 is CSANLAGYNEQFF. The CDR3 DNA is TGCAGTGCAAACTTAGCGGGGTACAATGAGCAGTTCTTC.

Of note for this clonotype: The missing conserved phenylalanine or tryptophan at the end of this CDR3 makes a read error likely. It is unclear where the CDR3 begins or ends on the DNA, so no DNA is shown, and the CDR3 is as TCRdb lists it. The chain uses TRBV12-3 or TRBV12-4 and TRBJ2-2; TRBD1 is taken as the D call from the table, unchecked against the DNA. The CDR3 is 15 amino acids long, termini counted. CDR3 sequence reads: CASSPDPFNTGSCFL.

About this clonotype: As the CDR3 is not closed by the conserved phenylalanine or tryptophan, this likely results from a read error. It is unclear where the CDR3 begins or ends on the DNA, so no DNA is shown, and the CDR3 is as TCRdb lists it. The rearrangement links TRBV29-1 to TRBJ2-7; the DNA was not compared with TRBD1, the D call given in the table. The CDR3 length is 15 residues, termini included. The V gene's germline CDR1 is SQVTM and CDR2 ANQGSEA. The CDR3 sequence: CSVGHRSASSYEQYL.

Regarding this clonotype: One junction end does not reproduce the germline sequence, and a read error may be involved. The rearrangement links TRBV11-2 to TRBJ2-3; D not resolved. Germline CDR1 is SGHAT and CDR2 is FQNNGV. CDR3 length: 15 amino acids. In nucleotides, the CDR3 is TGTGGCAGCAGCATAGACGTCCTTGGCACAGATACGCAGTTTTTT. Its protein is CGSSIDVLGTDTQFF.